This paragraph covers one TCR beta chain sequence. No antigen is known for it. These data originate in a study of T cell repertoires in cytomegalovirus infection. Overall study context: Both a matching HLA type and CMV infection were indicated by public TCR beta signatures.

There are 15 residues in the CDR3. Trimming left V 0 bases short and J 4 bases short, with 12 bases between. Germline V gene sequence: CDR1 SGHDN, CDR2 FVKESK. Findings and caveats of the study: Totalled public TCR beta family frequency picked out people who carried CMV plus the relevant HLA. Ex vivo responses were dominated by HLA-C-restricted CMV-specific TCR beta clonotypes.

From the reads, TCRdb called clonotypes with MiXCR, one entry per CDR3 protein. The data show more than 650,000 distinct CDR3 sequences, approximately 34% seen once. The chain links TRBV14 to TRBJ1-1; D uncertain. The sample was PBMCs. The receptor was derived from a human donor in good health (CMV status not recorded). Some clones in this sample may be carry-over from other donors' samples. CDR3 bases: TGTGCCAGCAGCCAAGACCCGACTCTGGGCACTGAAGCTTTCTTT. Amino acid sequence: CASSQDPTLGTEAFF.